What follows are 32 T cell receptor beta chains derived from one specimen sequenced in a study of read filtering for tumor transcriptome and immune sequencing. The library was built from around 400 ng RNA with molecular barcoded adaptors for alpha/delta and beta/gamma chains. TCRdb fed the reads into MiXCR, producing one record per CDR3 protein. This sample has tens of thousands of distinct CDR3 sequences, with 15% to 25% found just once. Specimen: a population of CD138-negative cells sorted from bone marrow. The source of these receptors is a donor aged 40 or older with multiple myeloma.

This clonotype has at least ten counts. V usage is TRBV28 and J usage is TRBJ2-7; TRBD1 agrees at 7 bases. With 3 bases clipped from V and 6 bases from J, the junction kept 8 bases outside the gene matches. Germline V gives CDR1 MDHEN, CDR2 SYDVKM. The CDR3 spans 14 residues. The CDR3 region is CASSLVQGMSEQYF. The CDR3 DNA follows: TGTGCCAGCAGTTTGGTACAGGGGATGAGCGAGCAGTACTTC.

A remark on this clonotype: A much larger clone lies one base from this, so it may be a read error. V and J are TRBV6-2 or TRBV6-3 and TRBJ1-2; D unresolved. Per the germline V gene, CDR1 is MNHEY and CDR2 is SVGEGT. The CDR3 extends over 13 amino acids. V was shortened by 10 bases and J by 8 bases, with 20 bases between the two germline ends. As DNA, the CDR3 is TGTGCCACCTCAATGGAGGGCACTTTCGGCTACACCTTC. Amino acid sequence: CATSMEGTFGYTF.

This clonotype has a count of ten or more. CDR3 region: CASSLKTSGGGETQYF. The CDR3 nucleotides are TGTGCCAGCAGTTTGAAGACTAGCGGGGGAGGGGAGACCCAGTACTTC. The rearrangement links TRBV5-4 to TRBJ2-5, with 12 positions matching TRBD2. The CDR3 has 16 amino acids. Looked up from germline, CDR1 is SGHNT and CDR2 is YYREEE (reference sequence). Germline trimming cut 5 bases from V and 5 bases from J; bases unmatched to any gene: 10.

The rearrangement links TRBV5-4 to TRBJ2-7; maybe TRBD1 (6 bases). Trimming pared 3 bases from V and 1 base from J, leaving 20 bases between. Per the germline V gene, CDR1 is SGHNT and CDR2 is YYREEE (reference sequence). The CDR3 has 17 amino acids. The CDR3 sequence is CASSWTGRGFASYEQYF. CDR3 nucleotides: TGTGCCAGCAGCTGGACCGGCAGGGGATTTGCGTCCTACGAGCAGTACTTC.

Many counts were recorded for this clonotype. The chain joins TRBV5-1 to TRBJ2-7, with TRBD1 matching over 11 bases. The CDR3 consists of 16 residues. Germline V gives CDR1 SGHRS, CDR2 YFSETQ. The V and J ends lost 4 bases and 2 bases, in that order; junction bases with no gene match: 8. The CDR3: CASSTSGTGGPYEQYF. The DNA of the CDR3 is TGCGCCAGCAGCACCTCCGGGACAGGGGGTCCCTACGAGCAGTACTTC.

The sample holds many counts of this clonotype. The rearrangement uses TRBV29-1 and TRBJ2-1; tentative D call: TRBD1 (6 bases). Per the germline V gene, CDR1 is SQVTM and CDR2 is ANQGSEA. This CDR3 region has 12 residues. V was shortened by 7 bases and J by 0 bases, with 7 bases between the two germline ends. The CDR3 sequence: CSADSSYNEQFF. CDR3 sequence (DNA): TGCAGCGCGGACAGCTCCTACAATGAGCAGTTCTTC.

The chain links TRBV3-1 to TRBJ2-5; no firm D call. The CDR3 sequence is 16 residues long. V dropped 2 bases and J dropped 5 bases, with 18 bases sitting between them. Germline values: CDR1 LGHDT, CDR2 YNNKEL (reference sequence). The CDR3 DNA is TGTGCCAGCAGCCAATCATCCGGCTCACAAGTTGAGACCCAGTACTTC. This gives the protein CASSQSSGSQVETQYF.

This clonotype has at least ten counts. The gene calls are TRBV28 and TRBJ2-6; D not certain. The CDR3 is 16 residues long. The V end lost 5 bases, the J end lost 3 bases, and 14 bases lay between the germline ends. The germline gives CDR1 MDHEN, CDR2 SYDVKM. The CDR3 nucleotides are TGTGCCAGCAGTCCCCTGGCGGTGGTTGGGGCCAACGTCCTGACTTTC. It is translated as CASSPLAVVGANVLTF.

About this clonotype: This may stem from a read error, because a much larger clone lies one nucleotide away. The CDR3 DNA reads as TGTGCCAGTAGTGGTCCGAATGACAATGAGCAGTTCTTC. It codes for CASSGPNDNEQFF. The gene calls are TRBV19 and TRBJ2-1; D is undetermined. Germline V gives CDR1 LNHDA, CDR2 SQIVND (reference sequence). The CDR3 spans 13 residues. V lost 5 bases and J lost 5, with 10 bases in between.

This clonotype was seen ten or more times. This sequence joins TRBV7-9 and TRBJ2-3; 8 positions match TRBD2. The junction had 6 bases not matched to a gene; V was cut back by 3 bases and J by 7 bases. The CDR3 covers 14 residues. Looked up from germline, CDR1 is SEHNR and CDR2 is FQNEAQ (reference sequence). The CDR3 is CASSFAAGAYTQYF. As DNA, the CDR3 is TGTGCCAGCAGCTTTGCAGCGGGAGCCTATACGCAGTATTTT. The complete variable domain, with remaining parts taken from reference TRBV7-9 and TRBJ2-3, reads DTGVSQNPRHKITKRGQNVTFRCDPISEHNRLYWYRQTLGQGPEFLTYFQNEAQLEKSRLLSDRFSAERPKGSFSTLEIQRTEQGDSAMYLCASSFAAGAYTQYFGPGTRLTVL.

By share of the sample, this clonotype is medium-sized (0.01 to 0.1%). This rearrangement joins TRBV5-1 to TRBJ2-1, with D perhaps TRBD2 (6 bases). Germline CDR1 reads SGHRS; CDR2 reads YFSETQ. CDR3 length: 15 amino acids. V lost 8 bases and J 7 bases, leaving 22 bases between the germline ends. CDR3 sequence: CASARDSSFGNEQFF. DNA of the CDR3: TGCGCCAGTGCAAGGGACTCCTCTTTTGGGAATGAGCAGTTCTTC.

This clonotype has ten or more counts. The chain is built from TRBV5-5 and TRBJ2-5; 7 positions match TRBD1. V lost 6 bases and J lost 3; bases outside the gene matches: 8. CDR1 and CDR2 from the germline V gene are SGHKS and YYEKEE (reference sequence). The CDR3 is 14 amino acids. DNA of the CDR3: TGTGCCAGCACTTGGTCCGGGACAGAAGAGACCCAGTACTTC. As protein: CASTWSGTEETQYF.

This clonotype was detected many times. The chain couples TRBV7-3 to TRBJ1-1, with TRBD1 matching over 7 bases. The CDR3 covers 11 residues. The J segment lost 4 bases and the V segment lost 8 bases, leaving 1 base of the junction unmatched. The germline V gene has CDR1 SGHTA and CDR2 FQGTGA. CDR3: CASAGGTEAFF. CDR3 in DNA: TGTGCCAGCGCAGGGGGCACTGAAGCTTTCTTT.

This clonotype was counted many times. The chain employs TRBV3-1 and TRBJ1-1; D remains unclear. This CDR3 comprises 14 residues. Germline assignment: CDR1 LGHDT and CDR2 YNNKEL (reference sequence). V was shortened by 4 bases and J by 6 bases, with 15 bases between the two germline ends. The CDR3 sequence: CASSRPGIPPEAFF. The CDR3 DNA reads TGTGCCAGCAGCCGCCCCGGGATCCCCCCTGAAGCTTTCTTT. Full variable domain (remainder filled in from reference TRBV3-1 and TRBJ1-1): DTAVSQTPKYLVTQMGNDKSIKCEQNLGHDTMYWYKQDSKKFLKIMFSYNNKELIINETVPNRFSPKSPDKAHLNLHINSLELGDSAVYFCASSRPGIPPEAFFGQGTRLTVV.

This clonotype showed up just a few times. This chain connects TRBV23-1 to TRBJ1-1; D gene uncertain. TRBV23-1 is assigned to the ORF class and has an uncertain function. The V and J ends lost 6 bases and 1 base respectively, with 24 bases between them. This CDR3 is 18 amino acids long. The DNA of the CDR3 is TGCGCCAGCAGCCTACCCTACCGGGAGACTGAGGGGAACACTGAAGCTTTCTTT. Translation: CASSLPYRETEGNTEAFF.

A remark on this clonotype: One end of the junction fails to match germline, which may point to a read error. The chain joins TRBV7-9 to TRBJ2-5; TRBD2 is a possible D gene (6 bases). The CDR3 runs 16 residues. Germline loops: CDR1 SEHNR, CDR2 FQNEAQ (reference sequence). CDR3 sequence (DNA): TGTGCCGGCAGCTTTCTCTCCGGCGGGGCCGTGGAGACCCAGTACTTC. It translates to CAGSFLSGGAVETQYF.

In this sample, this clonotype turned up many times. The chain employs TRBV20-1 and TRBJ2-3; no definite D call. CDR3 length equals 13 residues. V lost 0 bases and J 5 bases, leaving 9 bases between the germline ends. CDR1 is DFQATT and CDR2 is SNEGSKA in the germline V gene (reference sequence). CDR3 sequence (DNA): TGCAGTGCTAGAGATTTTAGACTAGATACGCAGTATTTT. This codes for CSARDFRLDTQYF.

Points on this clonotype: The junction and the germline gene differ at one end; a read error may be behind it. The CDR3 loop is CTSSTSLPPEQFF. The DNA for the CDR3 is TGTACCAGCAGCACTAGTCTACCGCCTGAGCAGTTCTTC. This chain joins TRBV7-9 and TRBJ2-1; D may be TRBD2 (5 bases). Germline values: CDR1 SEHNR, CDR2 FQNEAQ (reference sequence). The CDR3 length is 13 residues.

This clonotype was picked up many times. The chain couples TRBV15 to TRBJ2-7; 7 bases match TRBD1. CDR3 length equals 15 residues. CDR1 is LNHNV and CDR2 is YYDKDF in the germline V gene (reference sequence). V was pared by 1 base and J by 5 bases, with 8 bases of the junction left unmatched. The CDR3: CATSRGGQGDHEQYF. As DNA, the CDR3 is TGTGCCACCAGCAGAGGTGGCCAGGGGGACCACGAGCAGTACTTC.

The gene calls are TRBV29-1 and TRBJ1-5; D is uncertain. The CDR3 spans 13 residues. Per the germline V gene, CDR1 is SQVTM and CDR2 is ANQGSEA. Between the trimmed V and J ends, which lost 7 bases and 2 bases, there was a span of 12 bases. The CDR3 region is CSAQRDGNQPQHF. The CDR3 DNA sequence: TGCAGCGCTCAAAGGGATGGCAATCAGCCCCAGCATTTT. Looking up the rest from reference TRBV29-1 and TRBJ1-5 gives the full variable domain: SAVISQKPSRDICQRGTSLTIQCQVDSQVTMMFWYRQQPGQSLTLIATANQGSEATYESGFVIDKFPISRPNLTFSTLTVSNMSPEDSSIYLCSAQRDGNQPQHFGDGTRLSIL.

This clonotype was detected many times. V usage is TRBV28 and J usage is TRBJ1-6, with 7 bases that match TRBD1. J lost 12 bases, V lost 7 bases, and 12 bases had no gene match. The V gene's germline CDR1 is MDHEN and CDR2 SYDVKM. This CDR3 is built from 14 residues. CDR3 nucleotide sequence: TGTGCCAGCAAATTACAGGGGAGGTTGGGACCCCTCCACTTT. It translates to CASKLQGRLGPLHF.

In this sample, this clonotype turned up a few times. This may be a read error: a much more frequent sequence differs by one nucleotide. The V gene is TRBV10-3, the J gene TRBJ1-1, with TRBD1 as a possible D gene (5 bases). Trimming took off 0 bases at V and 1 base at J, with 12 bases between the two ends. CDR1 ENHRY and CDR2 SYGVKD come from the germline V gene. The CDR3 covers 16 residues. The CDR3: CAISESAGWANTEAFF. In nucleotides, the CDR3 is TGTGCCATCAGTGAGTCGGCAGGGTGGGCGAACACTGAAGCTTTCTTT.

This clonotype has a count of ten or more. The CDR3 region is CASSQIPGTGFGYNEQFF. Written as DNA, the CDR3 is TGCGCCAGCAGCCAAATTCCCGGGACAGGGTTCGGGTACAATGAGCAGTTCTTC. The chain is built from TRBV4-1 and TRBJ2-1; TRBD1 aligns across 9 bases. The V gene's germline CDR1 is MGHRA and CDR2 YSYEKL. V was clipped by 2 bases and J by 4 bases; unmatched bases: 12. This CDR3 region has 18 residues.

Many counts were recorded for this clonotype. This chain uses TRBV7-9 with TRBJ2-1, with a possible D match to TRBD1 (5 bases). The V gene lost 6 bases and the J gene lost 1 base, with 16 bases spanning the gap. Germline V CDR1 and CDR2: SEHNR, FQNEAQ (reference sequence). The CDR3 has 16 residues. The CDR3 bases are TGTGCCAGCAGACCTGACAGACCCAGGTCCTACAATGAGCAGTTCTTC. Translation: CASRPDRPRSYNEQFF. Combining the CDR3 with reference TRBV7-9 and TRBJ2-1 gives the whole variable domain DTGVSQNPRHKITKRGQNVTFRCDPISEHNRLYWYRQTLGQGPEFLTYFQNEAQLEKSRLLSDRFSAERPKGSFSTLEIQRTEQGDSAMYLCASRPDRPRSYNEQFFGPGTRLTVL.

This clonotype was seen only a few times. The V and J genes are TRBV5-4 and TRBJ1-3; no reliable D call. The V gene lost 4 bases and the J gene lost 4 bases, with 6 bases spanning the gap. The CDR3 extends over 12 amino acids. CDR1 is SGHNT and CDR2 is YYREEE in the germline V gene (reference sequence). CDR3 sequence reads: CASSVEGNTIYF. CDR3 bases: TGTGCCAGCAGCGTCGAAGGAAACACCATATATTTT.

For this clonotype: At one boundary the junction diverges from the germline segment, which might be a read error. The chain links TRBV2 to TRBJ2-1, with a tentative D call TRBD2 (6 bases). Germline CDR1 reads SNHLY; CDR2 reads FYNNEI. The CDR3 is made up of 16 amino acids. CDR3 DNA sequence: TGTGCCAGCAGCGATCGCGGGGCGAGCTCCTACGATGAGCAGTTCTTC. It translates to CASSDRGASSYDEQFF.

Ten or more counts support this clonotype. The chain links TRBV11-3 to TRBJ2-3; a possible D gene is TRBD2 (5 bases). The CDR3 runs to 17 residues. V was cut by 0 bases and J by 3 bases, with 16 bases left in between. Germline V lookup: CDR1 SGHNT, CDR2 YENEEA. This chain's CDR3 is CASSLDQSGTATDTQYF. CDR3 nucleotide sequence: TGTGCCAGCAGCTTAGATCAGTCGGGAACAGCGACAGATACGCAGTATTTT.

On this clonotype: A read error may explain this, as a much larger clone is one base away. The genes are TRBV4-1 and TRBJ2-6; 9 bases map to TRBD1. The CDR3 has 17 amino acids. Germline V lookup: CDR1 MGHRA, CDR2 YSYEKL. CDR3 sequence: CASSQDTGGSGVNVLTF. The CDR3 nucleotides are TGCGCCAGCAGCCAGGACACAGGGGGCTCTGGGGTCAACGTCCTGACTTTC.

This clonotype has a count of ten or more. CDR3 loop: CASSPRGTGTDTQYF. CDR3 coding DNA: TGTGCCAGCTCACCACGGGGGACTGGCACAGATACGCAGTATTTT. The V call is TRBV18, the J call TRBJ2-3; a possible D gene is TRBD2 (6 bases). CDR3 length equals 15 residues. V lost 1 base to trimming and J lost 1 base, with 9 bases between them. CDR1 is KGHSH and CDR2 is LQKENI in the germline V gene.

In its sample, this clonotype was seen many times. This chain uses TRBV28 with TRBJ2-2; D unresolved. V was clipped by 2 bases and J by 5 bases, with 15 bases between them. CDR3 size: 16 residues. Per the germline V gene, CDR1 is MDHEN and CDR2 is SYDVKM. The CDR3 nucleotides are TGTGCCAGCAGTTTAAGTCAGGCGGCCGTAACCGGGGAGCTGTTTTTT. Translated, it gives CASSLSQAAVTGELFF.

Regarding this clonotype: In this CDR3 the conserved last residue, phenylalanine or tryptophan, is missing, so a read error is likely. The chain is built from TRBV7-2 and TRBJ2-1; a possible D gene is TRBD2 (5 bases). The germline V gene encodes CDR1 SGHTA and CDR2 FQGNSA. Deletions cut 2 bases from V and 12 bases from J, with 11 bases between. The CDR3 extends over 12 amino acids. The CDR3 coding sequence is TGTGCCAGCAGCTTACGGGGTCGCGGGCAGTTCCTC. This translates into CASSLRGRGQFL.

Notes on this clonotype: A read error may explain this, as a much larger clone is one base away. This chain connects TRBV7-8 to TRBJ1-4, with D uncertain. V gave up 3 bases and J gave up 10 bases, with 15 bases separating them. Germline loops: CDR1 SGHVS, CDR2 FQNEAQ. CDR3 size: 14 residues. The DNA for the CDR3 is TGTGCCAGCAGCTTCCGACCCACGGGTGGAAAACTGTTTTTT. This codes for CASSFRPTGGKLFF.